The next 8 T cell receptor beta chains were all read from a single sample in a study of CD8 T cells in ankylosing spondylitis. TCRdb fed the 5' RACE reads into MiXCR, producing one record per CDR3 protein. The table records about 280,000 distinct CDR3 sequences, 15% to 25% of them present only once. Sequences were obtained from blood, either unsorted or a sorted T cell fraction (not recorded which). The receptors stem from a male donor with ankylosing spondylitis or in good health (not recorded which).

In its sample, this clonotype was seen a few times. The V and J genes are TRBV20-1 and TRBJ1-6; 7 bases fit TRBD1. In germline, CDR1 is DFQATT, CDR2 SNEGSKA (reference sequence). The CDR3 consists of 16 residues. The ends lost 6 bases at V and 9 bases at J; junction bases unmatched: 17. CDR3 sequence (DNA): TGCAGTGCGAAGACGGGACAGTCTCCCTTTGGTTCACCCCTCCACTTT. It specifies CSAKTGQSPFGSPLHF.

The chain links TRBV5-1 to TRBJ2-1, with TRBD2 matching 7 bases. Trimming removed 8 bases from V and 0 bases from J; junction bases left unmatched: 8. The CDR3 is 15 amino acids. Germline values: CDR1 SGHRS, CDR2 YFSETQ. CDR3 sequence reads: CASTHRGDSYNEQFF. The CDR3 nucleotides read TGCGCCAGTACCCACCGGGGGGACTCCTACAATGAGCAGTTCTTC.

This clonotype was observed a few times. The chain links TRBV4-1 to TRBJ2-3; 11 bases line up with TRBD2. Per the germline V gene, CDR1 is MGHRA and CDR2 is YSYEKL. V shed 2 bases, J shed 2 bases, and the junction held 12 bases outside the gene matches. The CDR3 contains 19 residues. CDR3 residues: CASSQTIAGGPINTDTQYF. Here the CDR3 DNA reads TGCGCCAGCAGCCAAACGATAGCGGGAGGGCCGATAAACACAGATACGCAGTATTTT.

V usage is TRBV7-3 and J usage is TRBJ2-1; TRBD2 matches 9 bases. The CDR3 contains 16 residues. The V gene's germline CDR1 is SGHTA and CDR2 FQGTGA. Unmatched junction bases numbered 5, after V lost 5 bases and J lost 0 bases. The CDR3 nucleotides are TGTGCCAGCAGCACAAATAGCGGGAGCTCCTACAATGAGCAGTTCTTC. Its protein is CASSTNSGSSYNEQFF.

The CDR3 reads CASTVGHGGTSYNEQFF. The CDR3 coding sequence is TGCGCCAGCACGGTCGGCCACGGGGGGACCTCCTACAATGAGCAGTTCTTC. V and J are TRBV5-1 and TRBJ2-1; 7 bases align to TRBD2. Germline assignment: CDR1 SGHRS and CDR2 YFSETQ. V was clipped by 6 bases and J by 0 bases; unmatched bases: 12. The CDR3 extends over 17 amino acids.

In its sample, this clonotype was seen a few times. The rearrangement uses TRBV20-1 and TRBJ1-2; the D gene is possibly TRBD1 (5 bases). The germline V gene has CDR1 DFQATT and CDR2 SNEGSKA (reference sequence). The CDR3 has 14 amino acids. The V gene lost 6 bases and the J gene lost 4 bases, with 18 bases spanning the gap. The CDR3 is CSAREQEGVYGYTF. In DNA form, the CDR3 reads TGCAGTGCGAGGGAACAGGAAGGGGTCTATGGCTACACCTTC.

The V and J genes are TRBV5-1 and TRBJ2-2; D tentatively fits TRBD1 or TRBD2 (6 bases each). Trimming shortened V by 4 bases and J by 4 bases, and 11 bases separated the two germline ends. Germline lookup yields CDR1 SGHRS and CDR2 YFSETQ. The CDR3 consists of 14 residues. The DNA of the CDR3 is TGCGCCAGCAGCCGGAGGGGGAGCACCGGGGAGCTGTTTTTT. This gives the protein CASSRRGSTGELFF.

The chain couples TRBV4-2 to TRBJ2-7; D may be TRBD1 (5 bases). The CDR3 is made up of 13 amino acids. CDR1 is LGHNA, CDR2 YNFKEQ, per germline. The CDR3 coding sequence is TGTGCCAGCAGCCCCGGGTCCCAGGGCGAGCAGCACGTC. Translating gives CASSPGSQGEQHV.